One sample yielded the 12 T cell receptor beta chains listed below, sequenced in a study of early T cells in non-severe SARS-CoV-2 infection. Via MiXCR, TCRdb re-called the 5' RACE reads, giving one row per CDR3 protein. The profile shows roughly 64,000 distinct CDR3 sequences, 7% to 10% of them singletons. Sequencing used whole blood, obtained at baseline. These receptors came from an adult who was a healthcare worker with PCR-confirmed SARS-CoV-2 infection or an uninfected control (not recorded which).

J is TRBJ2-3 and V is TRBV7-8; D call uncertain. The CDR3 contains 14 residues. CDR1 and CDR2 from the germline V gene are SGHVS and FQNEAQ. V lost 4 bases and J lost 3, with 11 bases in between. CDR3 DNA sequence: TGTGCCAGCAGCTCACCATATCAGACAGATACGCAGTATTTT. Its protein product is CASSSPYQTDTQYF.

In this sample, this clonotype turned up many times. The CDR3 DNA reads as TGCGCCAGCAGCCAAGATTCGGGGCAGGGACACTATGGCTACACCTTC. This codes for CASSQDSGQGHYGYTF. The chain combines TRBV4-3 with TRBJ1-2; D might be TRBD1 (5 bases). The CDR3 consists of 16 residues. Trimming shortened V by 0 bases and J by 3 bases, and 14 bases separated the two germline ends. The germline CDR1 and CDR2 sequences are LGHNA and YSLEER.

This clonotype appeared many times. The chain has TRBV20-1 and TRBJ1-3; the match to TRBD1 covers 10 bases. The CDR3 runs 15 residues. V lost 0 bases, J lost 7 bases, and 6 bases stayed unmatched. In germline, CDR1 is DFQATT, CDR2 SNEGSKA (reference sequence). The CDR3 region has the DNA TGCAGTGCTAGAGATCCGGGACAGGGGCCGAACACCATATATTTT. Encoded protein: CSARDPGQGPNTIYF.

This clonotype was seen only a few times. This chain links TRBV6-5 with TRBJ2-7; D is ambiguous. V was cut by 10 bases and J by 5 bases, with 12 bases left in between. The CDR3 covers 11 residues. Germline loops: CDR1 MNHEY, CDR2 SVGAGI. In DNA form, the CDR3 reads TGTGCCACCAAAACCCGGCACGAGCAGTACTTC. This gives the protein CATKTRHEQYF.

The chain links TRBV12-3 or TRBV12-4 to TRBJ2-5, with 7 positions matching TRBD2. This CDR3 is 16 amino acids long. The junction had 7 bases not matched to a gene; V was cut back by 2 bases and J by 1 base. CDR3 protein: CASSLRGLPSQETQYF. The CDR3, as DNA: TGTGCCAGCAGTTTACGGGGACTACCTTCCCAAGAGACCCAGTACTTC.

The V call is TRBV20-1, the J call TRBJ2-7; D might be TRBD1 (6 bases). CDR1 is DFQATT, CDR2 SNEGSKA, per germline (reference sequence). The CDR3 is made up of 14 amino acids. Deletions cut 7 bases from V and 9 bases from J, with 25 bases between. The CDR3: CSDHPGTSEGGQYF. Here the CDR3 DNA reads TGCAGTGACCACCCCGGGACATCTGAAGGGGGGCAGTACTTC.

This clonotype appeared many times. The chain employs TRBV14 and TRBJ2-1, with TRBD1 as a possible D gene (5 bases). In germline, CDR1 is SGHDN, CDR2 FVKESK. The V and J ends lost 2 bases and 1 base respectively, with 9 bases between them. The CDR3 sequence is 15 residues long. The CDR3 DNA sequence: TGTGCCAGCAGCCAAATAGGGGAATCCTACAATGAGCAGTTCTTC. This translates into CASSQIGESYNEQFF.

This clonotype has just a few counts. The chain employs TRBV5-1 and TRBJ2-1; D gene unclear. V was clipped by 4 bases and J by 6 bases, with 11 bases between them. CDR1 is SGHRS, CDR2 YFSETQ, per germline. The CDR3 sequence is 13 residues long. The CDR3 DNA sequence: TGCGCCAGCAGCCATGACAATCCCAATGAGCAGTTCTTC. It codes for CASSHDNPNEQFF.

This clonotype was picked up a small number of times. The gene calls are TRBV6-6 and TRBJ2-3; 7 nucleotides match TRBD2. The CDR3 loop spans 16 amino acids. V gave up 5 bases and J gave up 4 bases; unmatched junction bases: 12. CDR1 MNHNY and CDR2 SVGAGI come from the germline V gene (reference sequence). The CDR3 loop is CASSLQVGGGPDTQYF. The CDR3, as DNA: TGTGCCAGCAGTCTTCAAGTGGGGGGAGGGCCAGATACGCAGTATTTT.

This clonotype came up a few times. Here the CDR3 reads CASSPPAGYEQFF. DNA for the CDR3: TGTGCCAGCAGCCCGCCAGCGGGATATGAGCAGTTCTTC. The rearrangement links TRBV2 to TRBJ2-1; 7 nucleotides align to TRBD2. The CDR3 runs to 13 residues. Germline CDR1 SNHLY, CDR2 FYNNEI. V shed 6 bases, J shed 8 bases, and the junction held 7 bases outside the gene matches.

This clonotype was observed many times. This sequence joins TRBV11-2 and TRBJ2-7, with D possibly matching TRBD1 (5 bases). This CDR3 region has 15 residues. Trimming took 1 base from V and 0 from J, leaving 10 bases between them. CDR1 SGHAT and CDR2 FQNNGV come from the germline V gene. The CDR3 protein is CASSLALDNSYEQYF. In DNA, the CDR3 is TGTGCCAGCAGCTTAGCTCTGGACAACTCCTACGAGCAGTACTTC. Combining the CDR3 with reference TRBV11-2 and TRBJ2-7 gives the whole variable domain EAGVAQSPRYKIIEKRQSVAFWCNPISGHATLYWYQQILGQGPKLLIQFQNNGVVDDSQLPKDRFSAERLKGVDSTLKIQPAKLEDSAVYLCASSLALDNSYEQYFGPGTRLTVT.

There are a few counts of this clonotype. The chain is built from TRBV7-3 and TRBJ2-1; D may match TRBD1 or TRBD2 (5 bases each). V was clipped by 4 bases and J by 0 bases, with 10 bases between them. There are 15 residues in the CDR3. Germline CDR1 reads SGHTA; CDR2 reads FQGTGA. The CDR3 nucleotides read TGTGCCAGCAGCTCGGGACGAAGCTCCTACAATGAGCAGTTCTTC. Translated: CASSSGRSSYNEQFF.